Given below is one TCR beta chain in context. The antigen is not known. The CDR3 consists of 13 residues. Trimming left V 10 bases short and J 2 bases short, with 14 bases between. The data belong to a study of blood T cells in healthy people across ages. Study results and limitations: TCR beta diversity per million T cells fell roughly linearly with age.

A second PCR, run for roughly 7 to 12 cycles, used a sample-barcoded 5' primer plus a J-beta primer mix. Each cDNA molecule was tagged by a template-switch adaptor that had 12 random nucleotides. MiXCR, applied by TCRdb to the 5' RACE reads, yields one record per CDR3 protein. The sample records about 1.8 million distinct CDR3 sequences, around 50% being singletons. The receptor was derived from a woman aged 40 to 50 in good health. Material: blood. This chain joins TRBV12-3 or TRBV12-4 and TRBJ2-5; tentatively, D is TRBD2 (6 bases). The CDR3 loop is CATMAGWQETQYF. CDR3 DNA sequence: TGTGCCACCATGGCGGGGTGGCAAGAGACCCAGTACTTC.